Detailed here is one T cell receptor beta chain. Its target is unknown. The sample originates from a study of siplizumab effects on memory and regulatory T cells. Generated by immunoSEQ multiplex PCR, the TCRdb table keeps only in-frame clones and is missing some. The sample has 95,000 to 100,000 clones; 80% to 95% are singletons. Broader study findings: Mappable alloreactive CD4+ clones came from Treg cells almost 70% of the time on average with siplizumab, against 25% to 30% in controls. Memory cells seemed less diverse than naive T cells, which also seemed major contributors to the alloresponse. Significant reduction of alloreactive sequences traceable to unstimulated CD4+ memory cells was observed with siplizumab.

V dropped 0 bases and J dropped 1; count of bases not matched to a gene: 5. Germline assignment: CDR1 SGDLS and CDR2 YYNGEE. The CDR3 runs to 16 residues. This chain uses TRBV9 with TRBJ1-1, with 8 bases fitting TRBD1. The sequencing sample was made of non-Treg CD4+ T cells sorted from blood. This sequence originates from a human donor in good health. CDR3 in amino acids: CASSVGAGGGNTEAFF. CDR3 sequence (DNA): TGTGCCAGCAGCGTAGGGGCAGGGGGCGGGAACACTGAAGCTTTCTTT. Full variable domain (remainder filled in from reference TRBV9 and TRBJ1-1): DSGVTQTPKHLITATGQRVTLRCSPRSGDLSVYWYQQSLDQGLQFLIQYYNGEERAKGNILERFSAQQFPDLHSELNLSSLELGDSALYFCASSVGAGGGNTEAFFGQGTRLTVV.